The sequence of this T cell receptor beta chain was determined in a study of identical twins (dated by TCRdb to 2016 to 2017). Looking at the study overall: To test whether fetal clonotypes persist, this study deep-sequenced TCR alpha and beta repertoires from monozygotic twins, from unrelated adults of various ages, and from cord blood. Replicate twin experiments were performed at different times using different library preparation protocols to rule out contamination. Here is what the overall study found, with its caveats: The excess sharing between twins in beta out-of-frame sequences was weaker because fewer shared sequences reduced the signal-to-noise ratio. Compared with coincidental sharing between unrelated individuals, out-of-frame TCR alpha sequences shared between twins had an excess of sequences with low generation probability. Fewer insertions were carried by abundant cord blood beta clonotypes, a similar but weaker trend appeared in young adult naive repertoires, and no such trend appeared in memory repertoires. Recombination models systematically underestimated out-of-frame TCR alpha sharing in monozygotic twins but agreed with sharing between unrelated individuals. Because the same donors could not be followed over many years, the conclusions depended on cross-sectional statistical analysis. Zero-insertion analyses could be partly confounded by invariant T cells such as MAIT and iNKT, although diverse VJ usage argued against such confounding for most clonotypes.

Library construction relied on 5' RACE. Sequencing instrument: Illumina HiSeq 2000. Template switching introduced a universal primer binding site; the final cDNA contained a unique molecular identifier, enabling accurate counting of TCR cDNA molecules. First-strand cDNA for TCR alpha and beta chains was synthesized from specific primers in the conserved constant-segment region. Each cDNA library was double barcoded, with a SMART-Mk sample barcode plus Illumina barcodes, to control for contamination. TruSeq adapter sequences and Illumina sample barcodes were added in two successive PCR steps. TCR alpha and beta cDNA libraries were sequenced on the Illumina HiSeq platform with custom primers. Per the original workflow: MiGEC was used to process raw reads and extract unique molecular identifiers, and MiXCR was used to find CDR3 positions. Recombination models were inferred per individual with the repgenHMM and IGoR tools using an EM algorithm. The analysis of shared clonotypes was done with the tcR package in R, with sharing normalized by the product of cloneset sizes. To study raw recombination free of thymic and clonal selection effects, out-of-frame nonproductive sequences were analyzed. TCRdb ran its own pipeline on the public reads, namely fastp trimming at Q25 and MiXCR clone calling, and kept in-frame beta chains. Rows matching on CDR3 protein sequence are summarized as one entry with the most common DNA and genes. It is TCRdb's table, rather than the study itself, that gives the V and J calls and clone size. Within this sample are 240,000 or so distinct CDR3 sequences, with 5.5% to 7% of them counted one time only. Clones ranked in the top ten supply around 3.4% of the sample.

Only healthy Caucasian donors were included. Three pairs of female monozygotic twins, all aged roughly 18 to 29 years, were included in the twin cohort. Using Miltenyi CD45RO+ enrichment and human naive T-cell isolation kits, memory (CD45RO+) and naive T cells were isolated from PBMC. Cut back by 7 bases and 7 bases, the V and J ends lie 16 bases apart. For CDR1 and CDR2, the germline V gene lists SGHTA and FQGNSA. The CDR3 runs 14 residues from the cysteine to the phenylalanine. Kept here is only the CDR3 DNA, which spans 42 bases and is read in frame from base 1. This clonotype was seen at least ten times. No cognate antigen has been identified for it. Base quality data are lacking; no much larger clone is found one base away. This same sample was also taken into another study, of yellow fever vaccine responses in identical twins. The other study reports the following: The T cell response to vaccination in identical twins was reported by the authors to appear partly convergent and partly personalized. Focusing on identical twins, the study followed the T cell clones that responded to the vaccine, and did so with precision.

The source material was memory (CD45RO+) T cells sorted from blood. The meaning of the sample's cell subset or site label: CD45RO+ enriched T cells. The TCR sequence derives from a woman between 18 and 30 years old in good health. This chain joins TRBV7-2 to TRBJ2-2; the D gene is perhaps TRBD1, from 5 matching bases. The CDR3 protein sequence reads: CASTRPGYGGELFF. At the DNA level, the sequence is TGTGCCAGCACAAGACCAGGGTACGGCGGGGAGCTGTTTTTT.